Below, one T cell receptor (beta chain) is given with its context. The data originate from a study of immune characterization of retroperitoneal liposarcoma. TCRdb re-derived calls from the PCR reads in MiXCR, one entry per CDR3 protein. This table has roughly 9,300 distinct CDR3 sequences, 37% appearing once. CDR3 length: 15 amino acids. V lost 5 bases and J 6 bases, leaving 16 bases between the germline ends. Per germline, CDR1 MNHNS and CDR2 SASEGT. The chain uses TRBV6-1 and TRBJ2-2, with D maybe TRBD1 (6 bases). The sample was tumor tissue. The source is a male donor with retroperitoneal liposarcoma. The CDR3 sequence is CASSPEGGGPGELFF. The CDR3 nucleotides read TGTGCCAGCAGTCCAGAAGGTGGGGGCCCCGGGGAGCTGTTTTTT.